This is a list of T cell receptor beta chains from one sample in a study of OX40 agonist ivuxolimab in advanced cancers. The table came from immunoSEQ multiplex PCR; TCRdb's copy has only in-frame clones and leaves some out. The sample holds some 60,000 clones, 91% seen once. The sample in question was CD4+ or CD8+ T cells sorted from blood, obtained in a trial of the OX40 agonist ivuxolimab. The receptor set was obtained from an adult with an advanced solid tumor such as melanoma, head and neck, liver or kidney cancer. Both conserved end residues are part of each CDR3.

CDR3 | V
CASSESRGSEKLFF | TRBV9
CASSLEGLETQYF | TRBV11-2
CASSQSWSGWETQYF | TRBV4-3
CASSPGTSGETQYF | TRBV5-1
CASNVGASNTGELFF | TRBV28
CAWRIPVFREKLFF | TRBV30
CASSLSGKIQLYTIYF | TRBV2
CASSLLQNTEAFF | TRBV7-3
CASSFGGRGETQYF | TRBV7-6
CASSYSPGHQDTQYF | TRBV6-6
CASSSRSDTQYF | TRBV6-5
CASSPAPLLRRTLEQYF | TRBV18
CLRGASTDTQYF | TRBV7-3
CASRPKHGGGPTYEQFF | TRBV27
CASRVGGEQFF | TRBV19
CASKLLRPNTGELFF | TRBV27
CASSRDGNQPQHF | TRBV6-6
CASSQGQGNQPQHF | TRBV4-1
CASAVQPLYEQYF | TRBV28
CASSFPFGRQETQYF | TRBV7-2
CASRRDSQETQYF | TRBV6-6
CASSLSGGETQYF | TRBV18
CASSLDGRARYF | TRBV7-2
CASSSPGRGDGELFF | TRBV5-4
CASRRTTRTDTQYF | TRBV6-5
CASSQGFSNQPQHF | TRBV18
CASSYSLSSYNEQFF | TRBV6-5
CASSVRRDRGSYGYTF | TRBV5-4
CASSQGFGQKQETQYF | TRBV14
CASSRRGVGGLEQYF | TRBV2
CASGRLATSYEQYF | TRBV27
CASSPGHYGYTF | TRBV5-5
CASSLGTGPNTGELFF | TRBV7-3
CASSSGQWNTEAFF | TRBV7-8
CASSLRLWTGELFF | TRBV7-2
CASSGPDTRYQPQHF | TRBV19
CASRPSLGASYGYTF | TRBV28
CASSWGPYEQYF | TRBV6-6
CASSEDGSSNQPQHF | TRBV6-4
CASSPGLAGADTQYF | TRBV18
CASSEGQGKQETQYF | TRBV7-6
CASSSQGGRYGYTF | TRBV5-1
CASSPRETQYF | TRBV2
CSGVIQETQYF | TRBV20-1
CASSVNPRAISGANVLTF | TRBV19
CASSMDRGLGYTF | TRBV19
CASNVGSGRGGELFF | TRBV2
CASSSRVLSTGELFF | TRBV11-2
CASSLSLTSGGEQFF | TRBV5-6
CASSSWGSGYNEQFF | TRBV6-6
CASSLAKGGEADTQYF | TRBV5-4
CSVVISGRSTDTQYF | TRBV29-1
CASSFSGRGETQYF | TRBV7-8
CASSIIEGQGPYGYTF | TRBV19